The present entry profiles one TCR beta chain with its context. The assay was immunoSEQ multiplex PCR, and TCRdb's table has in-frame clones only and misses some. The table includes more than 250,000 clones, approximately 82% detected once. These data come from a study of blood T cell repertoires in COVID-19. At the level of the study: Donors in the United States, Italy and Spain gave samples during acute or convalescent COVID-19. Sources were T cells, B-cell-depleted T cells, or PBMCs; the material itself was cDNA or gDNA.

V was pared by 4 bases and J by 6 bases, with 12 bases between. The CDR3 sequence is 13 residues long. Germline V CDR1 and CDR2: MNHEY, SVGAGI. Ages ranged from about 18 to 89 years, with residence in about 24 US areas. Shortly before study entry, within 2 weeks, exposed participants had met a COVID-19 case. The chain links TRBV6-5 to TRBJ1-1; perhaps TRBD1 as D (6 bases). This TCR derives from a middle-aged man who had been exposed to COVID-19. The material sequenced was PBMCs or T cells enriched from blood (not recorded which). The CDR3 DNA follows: TGTGCCAGCAGTTCTACAGGGTTTCCTGAAGCTTTCTTT. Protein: CASSSTGFPEAFF.